This entry lists 31 T cell receptor beta chains sequenced from one sample in a study of T cells in localized non-small cell lung cancer. Sequencing was performed with immunoSEQ multiplex PCR; in TCRdb, only in-frame clones are kept and a portion is missing. The data show fewer than 12,000 clones, about 80% seen once. The source was peripheral blood, collected before any cancer treatment. Receptor source: a male donor older than 55 with stage I lung adenocarcinoma.

The CDR3 DNA sequence: TGCGCCAGCAGGACTAGCGGGGGTTCCTACGAGCAGTACTTC. This encodes CASRTSGGSYEQYF. The V and J genes are TRBV10-2 and TRBJ2-7, with TRBD2 identical over 12 bases. The CDR3 extends over 14 amino acids. CDR1 is WSHSY, CDR2 SAAADI, per germline. V was pared by 6 bases and J by 1 base, with 1 base of the junction left unmatched.

The sample holds one count of this clone. The gene calls are TRBV11-3 and TRBJ1-1; D gene uncertain. V was pared by 4 bases and J by 4 bases, with 10 bases between. Germline CDR1 SGHNT, CDR2 YENEEA. This CDR3 has 13 amino acids. The CDR3: CASSSGRSTEAFF. In DNA, the CDR3 is TGTGCCAGCAGCTCCGGACGGAGCACTGAAGCTTTCTTT. The full variable domain, in which reference TRBV11-3 and TRBJ1-1 provide the parts outside the CDR3, is EAGVVQSPRYKIIEKKQPVAFWCNPISGHNTLYWYLQNLGQGPELLIRYENEEAVDDSQLPKDRFSAERLKGVDSTLKIQPAELGDSAVYLCASSSGRSTEAFFGQGTRLTVV.

V and J are TRBV5-4 and TRBJ2-1, with TRBD1 matching over 7 bases. The CDR3 consists of 16 residues. CDR1 and CDR2 (germline): SGHNT, YYREEE (reference sequence). J was trimmed by 11 bases and V by 5 bases; bases with no gene match: 19. In DNA form, the CDR3 reads TGTGCCAGCAGTTCGTCCAACAGGGGTGGGTCAAATCAGCAGTTCTTC. Residues: CASSSSNRGGSNQQFF.

The chain uses TRBV7-9 and TRBJ1-2; possible D gene TRBD1, 5 bases. CDR1 and CDR2 from the germline V gene are SEHNR and FQNEAQ (reference sequence). V lost 6 bases to trimming and J lost 5 bases, with 13 bases between them. The CDR3 covers 13 residues. CDR3 residues: CASRQGTGYGYTF. The CDR3 DNA is TGTGCCAGCAGGCAAGGGACCGGGTATGGCTACACCTTC.

In its sample, this clone was seen a few times. The chain uses TRBV2 and TRBJ2-1; 9 positions agree with TRBD2. Germline CDR1 reads SNHLY; CDR2 reads FYNNEI. With V trimmed by 3 bases and J by 6 bases, 9 bases remained unmatched. The CDR3 length is 16 residues. CDR3 nucleotide sequence: TGTGCCAGCAGTGATCCGCCAGGGACTAGCAGCAATGAGCAGTTCTTC. Translating it yields CASSDPPGTSSNEQFF.

The chain is built from TRBV7-3 and TRBJ2-3, with D hard to call. Germline V CDR1 and CDR2: SGHTA, FQGTGA. The V gene lost 5 bases and the J gene lost 6 bases, with 18 bases spanning the gap. The CDR3 loop spans 15 amino acids. CDR3 in amino acids: CASSPGETREDTQYF. The CDR3 nucleotides are TGTGCCAGCAGCCCGGGTGAGACCCGAGAGGATACGCAGTATTTT.

This chain links TRBV4-3 with TRBJ2-1; 10 bases are shared with TRBD1. Germline trimming cut 5 bases from V and 6 bases from J; bases unmatched to any gene: 4. This CDR3 is built from 14 residues. CDR1 is LGHNA and CDR2 is YSLEER in the germline V gene. The CDR3 here is CASSVRDRGNEQFF. DNA of the CDR3: TGCGCCAGCAGCGTCCGGGACAGGGGCAATGAGCAGTTCTTC.

This sequence joins TRBV27 and TRBJ2-1; D is perhaps TRBD2 (6 bases). The CDR3 sequence is 15 residues long. V was pared by 6 bases and J by 9 bases, with 21 bases between. Germline CDR1 reads MNHEY; CDR2 reads SMNVEV (reference sequence). This CDR3 is CASSNGRLGSIEQFF. CDR3 DNA: TGTGCCAGCAGCAACGGGAGACTAGGATCGATTGAGCAGTTCTTC.

This clone was recorded a few times. The chain joins TRBV9 to TRBJ1-6; a weak D match, TRBD1 (5 bases). Trimming took off 4 bases at V and 5 bases at J, with 13 bases between the two ends. CDR1 SGDLS and CDR2 YYNGEE come from the germline V gene. The CDR3 loop spans 15 amino acids. The CDR3 sequence is CASSKRDGHNSPLHF. CDR3 nucleotides: TGTGCCAGCAGCAAGCGGGACGGACATAATTCACCCCTCCACTTT. Supplemented by reference TRBV9 and TRBJ1-6, the full variable domain reads DSGVTQTPKHLITATGQRVTLRCSPRSGDLSVYWYQQSLDQGLQFLIQYYNGEERAKGNILERFSAQQFPDLHSELNLSSLELGDSALYFCASSKRDGHNSPLHFGNGTRLTVT.

Here the CDR3 DNA reads TGCGCCAGCAGCCCAAGGACAGGGTTCGACGAGCAGTACTTC. Amino acids: CASSPRTGFDEQYF. The chain links TRBV5-1 to TRBJ2-7, with 8 bases identical to TRBD1. This CDR3 comprises 14 residues. Germline assignment: CDR1 SGHRS and CDR2 YFSETQ. The ends lost 4 bases at V and 5 bases at J; junction bases unmatched: 8.

CDR3 bases: TGTGCCAGCAGCTCACAGGGGATATCCACAGATACGCAGTATTTT. This encodes CASSSQGISTDTQYF. This chain links TRBV11-3 with TRBJ2-3; 7 bases map to TRBD1. The CDR3 length is 15 residues. Germline values: CDR1 SGHNT, CDR2 YENEEA. Unmatched junction bases numbered 6, after V lost 4 bases and J lost 2 bases.

The chain is built from TRBV5-8 and TRBJ1-1; no firm D call. The CDR3 is 14 amino acids. The V gene's germline CDR1 is SGHTS and CDR2 YDEGEE. Trimming removed 6 bases from V and 0 bases from J, with 12 bases in between. The CDR3 loop is CASKRQNLNTEAFF. Written as DNA, the CDR3 is TGTGCCAGCAAAAGACAAAACCTGAACACTGAAGCTTTCTTT.

V and J are TRBV5-1 and TRBJ2-7, with D maybe TRBD1 (5 bases). Germline CDR1 reads SGHRS; CDR2 reads YFSETQ. The CDR3 extends over 15 amino acids. V was cut by 0 bases and J by 2 bases, with 12 bases left in between. Here the CDR3 DNA reads TGCGCCAGCAGCTTGGCACCGACAGAGGCCTACGAGCAGTACTTC. Residues: CASSLAPTEAYEQYF.

This clone has more than one count but fewer than ten. The rearrangement links TRBV2 to TRBJ1-2, with 8 bases aligning to TRBD1. Germline V lookup: CDR1 SNHLY, CDR2 FYNNEI. Trimming cost V 5 bases and J 4 bases; bases outside gene matches: 6. The CDR3 is made up of 14 amino acids. This CDR3 reads CASSPDRDGYGYTF. The CDR3 nucleotides are TGTGCCAGCAGTCCGGACAGGGATGGCTATGGCTACACCTTC.

This clone appeared a few times. This chain connects TRBV4-1 to TRBJ1-5, with a weak D call TRBD1 (5 bases). The CDR3 has 17 residues. The germline gives CDR1 MGHRA, CDR2 YSYEKL. V was shortened by 4 bases and J by 9 bases, with 25 bases between the two germline ends. CDR3 protein: CASSPTPGTAGKWPQHF. The DNA for the CDR3 is TGCGCCAGCAGCCCAACGCCCGGGACCGCCGGAAAATGGCCCCAGCATTTT.

Worth noting for this clone: The sample contains more than one DNA sequence encoding this CDR3. This chain connects TRBV7-8 to TRBJ2-7; tentatively, D is TRBD1 or TRBD2 (5 bases each). Trimming removed 2 bases at V and 5 bases at J, with 16 bases between. This CDR3 region has 15 residues. Germline CDR1 and CDR2: SGHVS and FQNEAQ. This CDR3 reads CASSLLYGAPHEQYF. The CDR3 DNA reads as TGTGCCAGCAGCTTACTCTACGGGGCCCCACACGAGCAGTACTTC.

The V and J genes are TRBV5-5 and TRBJ2-3; 7 bases are a match to TRBD2. The CDR3 length is 14 residues. Trimming at V came to 2 bases and at J to 3 bases, leaving 3 bases not matched to a gene. The germline gives CDR1 SGHKS, CDR2 YYEKEE (reference sequence). The CDR3, as DNA: TGTGCCAGCAGCTTTGCGGGGGAGACAGATACGCAGTATTTT. Translation: CASSFAGETDTQYF.

The rearrangement joins TRBV5-6 to TRBJ2-5; no clear D. V was clipped by 4 bases and J by 1 base, with 5 bases between them. This CDR3 comprises 12 residues. Germline assignment: CDR1 SGHDT and CDR2 YYEEEE. CDR3 sequence reads: CASSLGQETQYF. The CDR3 DNA follows: TGTGCCAGCAGCCTAGGCCAAGAGACCCAGTACTTC.

This chain connects TRBV21-1 to TRBJ2-5; TRBD1 is the table's D call, not checked against the DNA. TRBV21-1 is flagged as a pseudogene. This CDR3 has 17 residues. The CDR3 reads CASSKPYRESSQETQYF. The CDR3 DNA reads TGTGCCAGCAGCAAACCCTACAGGGAATCCTCACAAGAGACCCAGTACTTC.

V gene TRBV18 combines with J gene TRBJ1-2; a weak D match, TRBD1 (5 bases). The CDR3 is made up of 16 amino acids. Germline assignment: CDR1 KGHSH and CDR2 LQKENI. Trimming pared 3 bases from V and 0 bases from J, leaving 14 bases between. DNA for the CDR3: TGTGCCAGCTCACCGAGGGCAGGGAGTACTAACTATGGCTACACCTTC. It translates to CASSPRAGSTNYGYTF.

DNA for the CDR3: TGTGCCAGCAGCAAGCGATCTTTGGACAGGCCCCGAACTAACAATCAGCCCCAGCATTTT. Translation: CASSKRSLDRPRTNNQPQHF. The chain carries TRBV21-1 and TRBJ1-5; the table's D call, TRBD1, has no DNA check behind it. TRBV21-1 is a pseudogene locus. This CDR3 spans 20 amino acids.

The chain combines TRBV5-1 with TRBJ1-4; D is perhaps TRBD1 (5 bases). V lost 1 base and J lost 8, with 12 bases in between. Per germline, CDR1 SGHRS and CDR2 YFSETQ. This CDR3 is built from 14 residues. CDR3 coding DNA: TGCGCCAGCAGCTTGTTTCAGGGTCGGGAAAAACTGTTTTTT. Amino acid sequence: CASSLFQGREKLFF. Together with reference TRBV5-1 and TRBJ1-4, the CDR3 gives the full variable domain: KAGVTQTPRYLIKTRGQQVTLSCSPISGHRSVSWYQQTPGQGLQFLFEYFSETQRNKGNFPGRFSGRQFSNSRSEMNVSTLELGDSALYLCASSLFQGREKLFFGSGTQLSVL.

This rearrangement joins TRBV5-1 to TRBJ2-2, with D perhaps matching TRBD2 (5 bases). The CDR3 has 16 amino acids. Trimming took off 0 bases at V and 4 bases at J, with 13 bases between the two ends. Germline V lookup: CDR1 SGHRS, CDR2 YFSETQ. The CDR3, as DNA: TGCGCCAGCAGCTTGGGATGGGGAGCAGTCACCGGGGAGCTGTTTTTT. Its protein product is CASSLGWGAVTGELFF.

This chain uses TRBV9 with TRBJ1-6; 7 bases agree with TRBD1. In germline, CDR1 is SGDLS, CDR2 YYNGEE. The CDR3 runs 15 residues. V lost 3 bases to trimming and J lost 6 bases; unmatched junction nucleotides: 6. The CDR3 sequence is CASSEGTVSNSPLHF. DNA of the CDR3: TGTGCCAGCAGCGAGGGGACAGTAAGTAATTCACCCCTCCACTTT.

The genes are TRBV13 and TRBJ1-1; the match to TRBD1 covers 8 bases. This CDR3 has 13 amino acids. CDR1 is PRHDT, CDR2 FYEKMQ, per germline (reference sequence). The J segment lost 5 bases and the V segment lost 5 bases, leaving 4 bases of the junction unmatched. The CDR3 DNA follows: TGTGCCAGCAGCCACCGGACAGGGACTGAAGCTTTCTTT. Its translation: CASSHRTGTEAFF.

In this sample, this clone turned up a few times. The V and J genes are TRBV5-1 and TRBJ1-6; no firm D call. The CDR3 totals 14 residues. Germline V lookup: CDR1 SGHRS, CDR2 YFSETQ. V was cut by 0 bases and J by 9 bases, with 10 bases left in between. The CDR3 is CASSLASAGSPLHF. CDR3 nucleotide sequence: TGCGCCAGCAGCTTGGCTAGCGCCGGTTCACCCCTCCACTTT.

The chain recombines TRBV2 with TRBJ2-3; TRBD2 matches at 11 bases. Germline V gives CDR1 SNHLY, CDR2 FYNNEI. V dropped 10 bases and J dropped 0; count of bases not matched to a gene: 9. The CDR3 spans 16 residues. This CDR3 is CATRGASGGSTDTQYF. In DNA, the CDR3 is TGTGCCACCCGGGGGGCTAGCGGGGGGAGCACAGATACGCAGTATTTT.

This chain joins TRBV29-1 and TRBJ1-5, with 7 bases aligning to TRBD1. This CDR3 spans 15 amino acids. In germline, CDR1 is SQVTM, CDR2 ANQGSEA. With 4 bases clipped from V and 0 bases from J, the junction kept 6 bases outside the gene matches. CDR3: CSVVLRQGSNQPQHF. Written as DNA, the CDR3 is TGCAGCGTTGTTCTGCGACAGGGTAGCAATCAGCCCCAGCATTTT.

This clone was seen more than once but under ten times. J is TRBJ2-3 and V is TRBV2; D may match TRBD1 or TRBD2 (5 bases each). V was cut by 5 bases and J by 4 bases, with 16 bases left in between. Germline CDR1 and CDR2: SNHLY and FYNNEI. This CDR3 has 15 residues. CDR3 DNA: TGTGCCAGCAGTATGGGACCGCGGGTGCCAGATACGCAGTATTTT. It is translated as CASSMGPRVPDTQYF.

This clone came up a few times. This chain uses TRBV7-8 with TRBJ2-7; 9 bases agree with TRBD1. CDR3 size: 14 residues. Unmatched junction bases numbered 9, after V lost 5 bases and J lost 7 bases. The V gene's germline CDR1 is SGHVS and CDR2 FQNEAQ. CDR3 loop: CASSRSDRGREQYF. The CDR3 bases are TGTGCCAGCAGCCGATCGGACAGGGGTAGAGAGCAGTACTTC.

Note on this clone: A junction end diverges from the germline sequence, so it may reflect a read error. This sequence joins TRBV28 and TRBJ2-1; 11 bases match TRBD2. Per the germline V gene, CDR1 is MDHEN and CDR2 is SYDVKM. This CDR3 region has 13 residues. DNA for the CDR3: TGTGCCAGCAGGGGCACTAGCGGGGGCTCCGGGATCTTC. This sequence encodes CASRGTSGGSGIF.